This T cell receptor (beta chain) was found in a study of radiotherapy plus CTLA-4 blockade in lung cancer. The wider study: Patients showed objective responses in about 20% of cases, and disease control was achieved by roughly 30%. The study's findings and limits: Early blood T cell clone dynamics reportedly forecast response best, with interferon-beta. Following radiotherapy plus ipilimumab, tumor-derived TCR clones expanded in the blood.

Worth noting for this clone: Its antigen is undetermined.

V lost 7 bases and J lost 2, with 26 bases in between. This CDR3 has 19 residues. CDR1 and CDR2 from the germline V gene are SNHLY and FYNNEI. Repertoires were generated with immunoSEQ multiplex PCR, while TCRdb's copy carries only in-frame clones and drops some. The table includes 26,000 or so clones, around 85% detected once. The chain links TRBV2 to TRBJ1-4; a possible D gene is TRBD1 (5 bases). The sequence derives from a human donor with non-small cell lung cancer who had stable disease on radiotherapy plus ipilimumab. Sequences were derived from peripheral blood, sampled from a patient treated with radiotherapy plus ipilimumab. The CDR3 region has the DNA TGTGCCAGCAACATCCAATGGGACTCACCTCACGATACTAATGAAAAACTGTTTTTT. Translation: CASNIQWDSPHDTNEKLFF.